This T cell receptor (beta chain) was found in a study of identical twins. Whole-study results and caveats: There is a chance that invariant MAIT and iNKT cells partially muddied zero-insertion analyses. Among beta out-of-frame sequences, excess sharing between twins appeared weaker. Findings came from cross-sectional statistics, without long-term follow-up of donors.

Each cDNA held unique molecular identifiers, and template switching gave it a universal primer site. Each CDR3 protein is one row after TCRdb ran MiXCR on the 5' RACE reads. The sample comprises approximately 620,000 distinct CDR3 sequences, more than 6.5% of which are singletons, and approximately 0.96% rests with the top ten. This clonotype has a handful of counts. Antigen unknown. These sequences were also reported in another study, on yellow fever vaccine responses in identical twins.

Sequencing was done on a sample of PBMCs. This TCR was recovered from a woman aged 18-29 years in good health.

In DNA, the CDR3 is TGTGCCAGCGGCGACACCGGGACACCAACCTACGAGCAGTACTTC. This sequence encodes CASGDTGTPTYEQYF. The chain has TRBV28 and TRBJ2-7, with a tentative D call TRBD1 (6 bases). Trimming left V 8 bases short and J 2 bases short, with 19 bases between. The CDR3 totals 15 residues. Looked up from germline, CDR1 is MDHEN and CDR2 is SYDVKM.